One and the same sample provided the 13 T cell receptor beta chains below, sequenced in a study of T cells in Graves' hyperthyroidism and ophthalmopathy. Researchers amplified the TCR beta CDR3 regions from RNA transcripts. The TCR CDR3 first-round RT-PCR relied on the HTBI primer set. TCRdb redid the calling of the multiplex PCR reads with MiXCR, one entry per CDR3 protein. The sample contains hundreds of thousands of distinct CDR3 sequences, over 15% of which appear only once. Sample: blood. The receptors come from a woman between 18 and 30 years old with Graves' ophthalmopathy.

This clonotype was seen more than once but under ten times. V usage is TRBV5-1 and J usage is TRBJ2-3, with TRBD2 as a possible D gene (6 bases). Germline V gene lookup returns CDR1 SGHRS and CDR2 YFSETQ. There are 18 residues in the CDR3. V was cut by 6 bases and J by 0 bases, with 23 bases left in between. DNA for the CDR3: TGCGCCAGCACCCCAGGGTTCCTTAGCGGACAAAGCACAGATACGCAGTATTTT. As protein: CASTPGFLSGQSTDTQYF.

This clonotype was recorded many times. V usage is TRBV20-1 and J usage is TRBJ2-1; 16 nucleotides line up with TRBD2. The V segment lost 0 bases and the J segment 7 bases; nucleotides outside the gene matches: 12. Germline V lookup: CDR1 DFQATT, CDR2 SNEGSKA (reference sequence). This CDR3 is 19 amino acids long. DNA of the CDR3: TGCAGTGCTAGAGATTGGGGGACTAGCGGGAGGGCCGTCGGTAATGAGCAGTTCTTC. Translated, it gives CSARDWGTSGRAVGNEQFF.

In its sample, this clonotype was seen many times. The chain carries TRBV27 and TRBJ1-6; no definite D call. Germline CDR1 reads MNHEY; CDR2 reads SMNVEV (reference sequence). The CDR3 spans 13 residues. Trimming stripped 7 bases from V and 13 bases from J, with 17 bases between. This CDR3 reads CASTLRTSSPLHF. The CDR3 DNA follows: TGTGCCAGCACTCTTAGAACTTCCTCGCCCCTCCACTTT.

This clonotype has a count of ten or more. The V call is TRBV12-3 or TRBV12-4, the J call TRBJ2-6, with D unresolved. The CDR3 has 19 amino acids. V lost 1 base and J lost 1, with 17 bases in between. The DNA for the CDR3 is TGTGCCAGCAGTTTAGGTTCGGTGTTTATAAATTCTGGGGCCAACGTCCTGACTTTC. Its protein product is CASSLGSVFINSGANVLTF.

The chain recombines TRBV4-1 with TRBJ1-4, with D possibly being TRBD1 (6 bases). CDR1 MGHRA and CDR2 YSYEKL come from the germline V gene. The CDR3 extends over 15 amino acids. The germline V and J ends were trimmed by 1 base and 5 bases, with 11 bases remaining between them. CDR3 residues: CASSQVGQGNEKLFF. CDR3 bases: TGCGCCAGCAGCCAAGTAGGGCAGGGGAATGAAAAACTGTTTTTT.

This clonotype was counted a few times. This sequence joins TRBV20-1 and TRBJ2-1; the D is unclear. The germline V gene has CDR1 DFQATT and CDR2 SNEGSKA (reference sequence). With 0 bases removed from V and 7 bases from J, the gap between germline ends came to 16 bases. The CDR3 consists of 15 residues. The CDR3 sequence is CSARDPNSPRNEQFF. The CDR3 DNA sequence: TGCAGTGCTAGAGATCCTAACAGTCCCAGGAATGAGCAGTTCTTC.

The J gene is TRBJ2-5, the V gene TRBV5-4; no firm D call. This CDR3 comprises 15 residues. The germline V gene encodes CDR1 SGHNT and CDR2 YYREEE (reference sequence). V was pared by 4 bases and J by 4 bases, with 17 bases between. The CDR3, as DNA: TGTGCCAGCAGCGAATTTCCGTTTGAAGGAGAGACCCAGTACTTC. Amino acid sequence: CASSEFPFEGETQYF.

The chain joins TRBV11-2 to TRBJ2-1, with unresolved D. The CDR3 consists of 11 residues. Germline-derived CDR1 and CDR2 are SGHAT and FQNNGV. V lost 3 bases and J 10 bases, leaving 7 bases between the germline ends. The CDR3 here is CASSLRTEQFF. For the CDR3, the DNA is TGTGCCAGCAGCTTGAGAACCGAGCAGTTCTTC.

J is TRBJ1-3 and V is TRBV18; D possibly corresponds to TRBD1 (6 bases). Per germline, CDR1 KGHSH and CDR2 LQKENI. The CDR3 is made up of 14 amino acids. V shed 6 bases and J shed 2 bases, with 11 bases lying between them. CDR3 sequence (DNA): TGTGCCAGCTCTCCAGACAGGACTGGAAACACCATATATTTT. Translated, it gives CASSPDRTGNTIYF.

This clonotype was seen many times. The chain uses TRBV20-1 and TRBJ1-1; 7 nucleotides match TRBD1. CDR1 is DFQATT, CDR2 SNEGSKA, per germline (reference sequence). This CDR3 has 13 residues. Trimming took 5 bases from V and 1 from J; bases not matched to a gene: 4. Written as DNA, the CDR3 is TGCAGTGCTCTAAGGACAGGGAACACTGAAGCTTTCTTT. It specifies CSALRTGNTEAFF.

This clonotype was found many times. V is TRBV5-1 and J is TRBJ1-1; the match to TRBD1 covers 8 bases. Losses at the gene ends were 1 base for V and 10 bases for J; bases not matched to a gene: 9. This CDR3 has 14 amino acids. Germline V gene sequence: CDR1 SGHRS, CDR2 YFSETQ. CDR3 nucleotide sequence: TGCGCCAGCAGCTTGACTTCGGGACAGGAAGGAGCTTTCTTT. This gives the protein CASSLTSGQEGAFF.

This clonotype has ten or more counts. This CDR3 reads CASSRRGNEQFF. CDR3 sequence (DNA): TGTGCCAGCAGTCGCAGGGGGAATGAGCAGTTCTTC. V is TRBV6-2 or TRBV6-3 and J is TRBJ2-1; 7 bases agree with TRBD1. Per the germline V gene, CDR1 is MNHEY and CDR2 is SVGEGT. The CDR3 contains 12 residues. Unmatched junction bases numbered 2, after V lost 5 bases and J lost 7 bases.

V and J are TRBV20-1 and TRBJ2-2; 10 bases align to TRBD1. The CDR3 runs 15 residues. Germline lookup yields CDR1 DFQATT and CDR2 SNEGSKA (reference sequence). The J segment lost 7 bases and the V segment lost 0 bases, leaving 5 bases of the junction unmatched. The CDR3 loop reads CSARDPRTGGGELFF. The CDR3 DNA is TGCAGTGCTAGAGATCCGCGGACAGGGGGCGGGGAGCTGTTTTTT.